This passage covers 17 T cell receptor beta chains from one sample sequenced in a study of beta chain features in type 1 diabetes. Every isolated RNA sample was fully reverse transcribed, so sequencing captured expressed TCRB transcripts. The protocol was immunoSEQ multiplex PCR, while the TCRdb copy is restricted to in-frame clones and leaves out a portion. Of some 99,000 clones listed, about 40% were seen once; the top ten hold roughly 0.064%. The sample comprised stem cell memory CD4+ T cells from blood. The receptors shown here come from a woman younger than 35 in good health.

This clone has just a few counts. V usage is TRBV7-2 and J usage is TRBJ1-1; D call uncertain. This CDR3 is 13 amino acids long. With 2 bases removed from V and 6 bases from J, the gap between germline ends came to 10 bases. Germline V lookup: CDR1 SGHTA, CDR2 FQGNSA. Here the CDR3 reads CASSLLWLPEAFF. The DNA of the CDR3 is TGTGCCAGCAGCTTATTATGGCTCCCTGAAGCTTTCTTT.

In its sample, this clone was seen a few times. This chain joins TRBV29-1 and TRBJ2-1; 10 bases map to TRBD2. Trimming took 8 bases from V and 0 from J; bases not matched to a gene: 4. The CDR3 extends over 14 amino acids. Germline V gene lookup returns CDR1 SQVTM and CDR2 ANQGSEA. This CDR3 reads CSITSGISYNEQFF. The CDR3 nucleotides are TGCAGCATAACTAGCGGGATCTCCTACAATGAGCAGTTCTTC.

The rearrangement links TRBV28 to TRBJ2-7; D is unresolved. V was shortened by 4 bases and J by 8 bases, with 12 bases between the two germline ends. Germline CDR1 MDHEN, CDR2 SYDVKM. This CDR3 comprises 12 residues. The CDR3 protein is CASSYVLAQQYF. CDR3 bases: TGTGCCAGCAGTTACGTCCTTGCGCAGCAGTACTTC.

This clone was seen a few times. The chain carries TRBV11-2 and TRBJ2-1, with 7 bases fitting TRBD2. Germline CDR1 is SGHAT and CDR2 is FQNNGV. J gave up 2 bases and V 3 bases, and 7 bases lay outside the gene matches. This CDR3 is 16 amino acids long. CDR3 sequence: CASSFTGGSAYNEQFF. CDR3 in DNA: TGTGCCAGCAGCTTCACCGGCGGGAGCGCCTACAATGAGCAGTTCTTC.

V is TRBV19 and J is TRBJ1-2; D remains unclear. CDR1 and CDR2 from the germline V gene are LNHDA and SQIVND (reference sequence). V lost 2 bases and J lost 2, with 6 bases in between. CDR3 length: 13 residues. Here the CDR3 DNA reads TGTGCCAGTAGTATATACAGAAACTATGGCTACACCTTC. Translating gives CASSIYRNYGYTF.

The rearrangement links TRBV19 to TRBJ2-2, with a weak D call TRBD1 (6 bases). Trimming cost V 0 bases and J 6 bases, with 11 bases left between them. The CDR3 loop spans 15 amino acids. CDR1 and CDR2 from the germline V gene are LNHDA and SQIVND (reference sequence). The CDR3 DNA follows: TGTGCCAGTAGTATAGACCACAGGGTCCCCGGGGAGCTGTTTTTT. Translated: CASSIDHRVPGELFF.

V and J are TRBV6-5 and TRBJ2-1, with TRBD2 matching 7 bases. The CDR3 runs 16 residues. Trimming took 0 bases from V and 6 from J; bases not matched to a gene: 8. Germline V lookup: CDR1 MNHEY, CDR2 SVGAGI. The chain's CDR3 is CASSYSGGGVGNEQFF. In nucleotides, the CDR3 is TGTGCCAGCAGTTACTCTGGGGGAGGGGTGGGCAATGAGCAGTTCTTC.

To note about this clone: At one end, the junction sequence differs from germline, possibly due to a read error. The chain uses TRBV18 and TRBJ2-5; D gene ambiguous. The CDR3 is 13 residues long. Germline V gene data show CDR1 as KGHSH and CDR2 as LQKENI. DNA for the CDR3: TGTGCCAGCTCACCACTGAACAGAGAGAGCCAGTACTTC. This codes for CASSPLNRESQYF.

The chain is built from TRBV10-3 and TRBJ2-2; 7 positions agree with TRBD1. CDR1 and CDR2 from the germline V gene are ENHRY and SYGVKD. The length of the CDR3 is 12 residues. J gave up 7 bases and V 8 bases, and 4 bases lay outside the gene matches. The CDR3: CAIGQDFGELFF. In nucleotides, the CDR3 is TGTGCCATCGGACAGGATTTCGGGGAGCTGTTTTTT.

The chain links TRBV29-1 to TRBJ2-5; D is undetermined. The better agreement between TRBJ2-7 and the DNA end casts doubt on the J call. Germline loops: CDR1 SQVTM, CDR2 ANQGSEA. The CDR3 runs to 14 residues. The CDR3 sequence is CSARVSVSSYEQYF. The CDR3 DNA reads TGCAGCGCACGAGTCAGCGTAAGCTCCTACGAGCAGTACTTC.

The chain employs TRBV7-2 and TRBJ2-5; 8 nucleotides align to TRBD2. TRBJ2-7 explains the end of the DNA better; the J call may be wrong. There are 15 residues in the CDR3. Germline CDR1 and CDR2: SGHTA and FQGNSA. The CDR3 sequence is CASSLGDGRAYEQYF. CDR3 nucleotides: TGTGCCAGCAGCTTAGGGGACGGGAGGGCCTACGAGCAGTACTTC.

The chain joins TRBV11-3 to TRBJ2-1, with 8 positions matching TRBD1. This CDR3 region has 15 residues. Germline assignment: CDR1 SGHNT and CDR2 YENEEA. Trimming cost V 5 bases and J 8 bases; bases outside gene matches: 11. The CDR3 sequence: CASSPGYRGWDEQFF. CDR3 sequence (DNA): TGTGCCAGCAGCCCGGGATACAGGGGGTGGGATGAGCAGTTCTTC.

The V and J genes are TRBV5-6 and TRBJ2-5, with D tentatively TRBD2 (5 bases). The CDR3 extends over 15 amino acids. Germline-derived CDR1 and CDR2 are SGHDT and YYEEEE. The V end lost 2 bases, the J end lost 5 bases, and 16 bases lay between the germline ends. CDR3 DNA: TGTGCCAGCAGCTTAACTGGTAATAGAGGGGAGACCCAGTACTTC. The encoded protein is CASSLTGNRGETQYF.

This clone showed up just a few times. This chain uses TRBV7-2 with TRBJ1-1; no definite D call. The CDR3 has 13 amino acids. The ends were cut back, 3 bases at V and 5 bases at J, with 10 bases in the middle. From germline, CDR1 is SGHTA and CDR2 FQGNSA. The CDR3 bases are TGTGCCAGCAGCTTGGCTCGAGGGACTGAAGCTTTCTTT. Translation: CASSLARGTEAFF.

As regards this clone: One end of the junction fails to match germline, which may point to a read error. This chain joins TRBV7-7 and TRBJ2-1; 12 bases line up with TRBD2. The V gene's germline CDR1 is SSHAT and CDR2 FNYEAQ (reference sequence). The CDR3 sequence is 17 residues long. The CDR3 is CASSLAFGLAGSNEQFF. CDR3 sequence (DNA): TGTGCTAGCAGCTTAGCTTTCGGACTAGCGGGAAGCAATGAGCAGTTCTTC.

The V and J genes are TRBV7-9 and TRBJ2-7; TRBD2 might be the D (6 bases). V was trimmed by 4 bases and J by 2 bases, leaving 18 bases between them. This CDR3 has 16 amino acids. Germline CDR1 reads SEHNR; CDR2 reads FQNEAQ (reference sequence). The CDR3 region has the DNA TGTGCCAGCAGCTCGACTGGGCTAGCGAACACCTACGAGCAGTACTTC. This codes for CASSSTGLANTYEQYF.

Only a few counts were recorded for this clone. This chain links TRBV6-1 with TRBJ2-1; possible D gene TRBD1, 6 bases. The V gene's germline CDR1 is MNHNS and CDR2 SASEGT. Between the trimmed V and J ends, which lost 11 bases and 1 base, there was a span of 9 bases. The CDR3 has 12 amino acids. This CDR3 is CAGGRSYNEQFF. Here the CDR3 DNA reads TGTGCCGGGGGCCGGTCCTACAATGAGCAGTTCTTC.